A single sample gave rise to the 24 T cell receptor beta chains below, sequenced in a study of siplizumab effects on memory and regulatory T cells (dated by TCRdb to the late 2010s). The method behind the library was the immunoSEQ multiplex PCR assay. TCRdb retrieved this table from immuneACCESS and kept in-frame rearrangements only. Not all clones are present; in checked studies, unresolved V genes account for under half, and no reason is known for the remainder. This sample gives about 66,000 clones in total; approximately 97% of them show up just once. Of the sample, about 0.091% is held by the ten largest clones. The specimen sequenced was naive CD8+ T cells sorted from blood. The cell subset or site label here, explained by the study, means: unstimulated naive T cells. Receptors originate from a human donor in good health.

The chain uses TRBV27 and TRBJ2-7; D not certain. In germline, CDR1 is MNHEY, CDR2 SMNVEV (reference sequence). The CDR3 runs 14 residues. V was clipped by 0 bases and J by 0 bases, with 6 bases between them. As DNA, the CDR3 is TGTGCCAGCAGTTTATCCCAGGCCTCCTACGAGCAGTACTTC. Translating gives CASSLSQASYEQYF.

The genes are TRBV4-1 and TRBJ1-2, with D perhaps matching TRBD1 (5 bases). Germline lookup yields CDR1 MGHRA and CDR2 YSYEKL. The V end lost 4 bases, the J end lost 5 bases, and 14 bases lay between the germline ends. The length of the CDR3 is 14 residues. The CDR3 here is CASSPGTSAYGYTF. CDR3 sequence (DNA): TGCGCCAGCAGCCCCGGGACGTCAGCTTATGGCTACACCTTC.

The chain carries TRBV10-3 and TRBJ2-5, with TRBD2 matching 15 bases. The CDR3 is 18 amino acids. CDR1 and CDR2 (germline): ENHRY, SYGVKD. With 4 bases clipped from V and 3 bases from J, the junction kept 9 bases outside the gene matches. CDR3 nucleotide sequence: TGTGCCATCAGTGGGACTAGCGGGGGGGCCGGTCCGGAAGAGACCCAGTACTTC. Amino acids: CAISGTSGGAGPEETQYF.

The chain joins TRBV5-1 to TRBJ2-3; tentatively, D is TRBD1 (6 bases). The germline V gene encodes CDR1 SGHRS and CDR2 YFSETQ. The length of the CDR3 is 14 residues. V dropped 0 bases and J dropped 4 bases, with 9 bases sitting between them. The CDR3 DNA is TGCGCCAGCAGCTTGGATGGGGGCTCAGATACGCAGTATTTT. Amino acids: CASSLDGGSDTQYF.

The chain links TRBV19 to TRBJ2-7; a weak D match, TRBD1 (5 bases). Germline V gene lookup returns CDR1 LNHDA and CDR2 SQIVND (reference sequence). This CDR3 has 13 residues. The ends were cut back, 5 bases at V and 4 bases at J, with 12 bases in the middle. The CDR3 here is CASSLLSGYEQYF. Here the CDR3 DNA reads TGTGCCAGTAGTCTACTATCAGGGTACGAGCAGTACTTC.

The genes are TRBV7-2 and TRBJ2-5; no clear D. V was pared by 5 bases and J by 5 bases, with 12 bases between. Looked up from germline, CDR1 is SGHTA and CDR2 is FQGNSA. CDR3 length: 13 amino acids. CDR3 nucleotide sequence: TGTGCCAGCAGCCAGGTCGGGTGGGAGACCCAGTACTTC. Amino acids: CASSQVGWETQYF.

The chain combines TRBV4-1 with TRBJ2-7, with D tentatively TRBD2 (5 bases). The CDR3 is made up of 15 amino acids. With 0 bases removed from V and 3 bases from J, the gap between germline ends came to 12 bases. CDR1 MGHRA and CDR2 YSYEKL come from the germline V gene. The CDR3 sequence is CASSQEGLPNYEQYF. CDR3 bases: TGCGCCAGCAGCCAAGAAGGACTGCCAAACTACGAGCAGTACTTC.

This clone was observed once. This sequence joins TRBV5-1 and TRBJ2-7; 9 bases map to TRBD2. J gave up 3 bases and V 4 bases, and 8 bases lay outside the gene matches. The CDR3 contains 15 residues. Germline V CDR1 and CDR2: SGHRS, YFSETQ. The CDR3 nucleotides are TGCGCCAGCAGCGAGGGCGGGGGGGCGTTCTACGAGCAGTACTTC. Translating gives CASSEGGGAFYEQYF. Variable domain in full (rest from reference TRBV5-1 and TRBJ2-7): KAGVTQTPRYLIKTRGQQVTLSCSPISGHRSVSWYQQTPGQGLQFLFEYFSETQRNKGNFPGRFSGRQFSNSRSEMNVSTLELGDSALYLCASSEGGGAFYEQYFGPGTRLTVT.

V usage is TRBV10-3 and J usage is TRBJ1-5, with TRBD1 identical over 7 bases. Trimming at V came to 3 bases and at J to 3 bases, leaving 5 bases not matched to a gene. The CDR3 contains 15 residues. CDR1 and CDR2 (germline): ENHRY, SYGVKD. DNA of the CDR3: TGTGCCATCAGTGAAGGAGGGGGCGTCAATCAGCCCCAGCATTTT. This translates into CAISEGGGVNQPQHF.

The chain carries TRBV9 and TRBJ2-3; 10 bases align to TRBD2. With V trimmed by 1 base and J by 3 bases, 2 bases remained unmatched. Per germline, CDR1 SGDLS and CDR2 YYNGEE. The CDR3 is 15 residues long. CDR3 sequence reads: CASSVTAGGTDTQYF. In DNA form, the CDR3 reads TGTGCCAGCAGCGTAACAGCGGGAGGGACAGATACGCAGTATTTT.

This chain uses TRBV7-6 with TRBJ2-3, with D perhaps assigned TRBD1 or TRBD2 (5 bases each). The V gene's germline CDR1 is SGHVS and CDR2 FNYEAQ. The CDR3 has 14 residues. Trimming removed 1 base at V and 6 bases at J, with 11 bases between. CDR3 loop: CASSLGGVLDTQYF. The CDR3 nucleotides read TGTGCCAGCAGCTTAGGAGGGGTTTTGGATACGCAGTATTTT.

The rearrangement joins TRBV19 to TRBJ2-5, with TRBD1 as a possible D gene (6 bases). The CDR3 has 13 residues. Trimming pared 8 bases from V and 5 bases from J, leaving 15 bases between. Germline V gene data show CDR1 as LNHDA and CDR2 as SQIVND (reference sequence). CDR3 sequence reads: CASLQGSGETQYF. The CDR3 coding sequence is TGTGCCAGTCTTCAGGGGTCCGGTGAGACCCAGTACTTC.

This chain connects TRBV19 to TRBJ1-2; 8 positions agree with TRBD1. CDR1 and CDR2 from the germline V gene are LNHDA and SQIVND (reference sequence). The CDR3 length is 15 residues. Trimming took 3 bases from V and 7 from J; bases not matched to a gene: 10. The CDR3, as DNA: TGTGCCAGTAGTATCCAATGGACAGGGAAGATTGGCTACACCTTC. This translates into CASSIQWTGKIGYTF.

The rearrangement links TRBV12-5 to TRBJ2-3; possible D gene TRBD2, 6 bases. The CDR3 spans 15 residues. Per the germline V gene, CDR1 is LGHNT and CDR2 is FRNRAP. Trimming removed 5 bases from V and 1 base from J, with 13 bases in between. This CDR3 reads CASGPGDVGTDTQYF. The CDR3 coding sequence is TGTGCTAGTGGTCCGGGGGACGTGGGCACAGATACGCAGTATTTT.

V gene TRBV4-1 combines with J gene TRBJ2-7; 11 nucleotides align to TRBD2. Germline V gene sequence: CDR1 MGHRA, CDR2 YSYEKL. The CDR3 is 16 amino acids. V was clipped by 0 bases and J by 2 bases; unmatched bases: 3. CDR3 DNA sequence: TGCGCCAGCAGCCAAGATTTAGCGGGGGGGACCTACGAGCAGTACTTC. Residues: CASSQDLAGGTYEQYF.

The chain has TRBV4-1 and TRBJ2-5, with D hard to call. Trimming removed 0 bases at V and 5 bases at J, with 10 bases between. The CDR3 is made up of 14 amino acids. CDR1 MGHRA and CDR2 YSYEKL come from the germline V gene. CDR3 sequence reads: CASSQEGKGETQYF. The DNA for the CDR3 is TGCGCCAGCAGCCAAGAGGGGAAAGGGGAGACCCAGTACTTC.

This chain links TRBV21-1 with TRBJ1-5. TRBV21-1 is noted as a pseudogene. There are 14 residues in the CDR3. The CDR3 protein is CASGEVDGNQPQHF. DNA for the CDR3: TGTGCCAGCGGGGAGGTCGACGGGAACCAGCCCCAGCATTTT.

This clone was observed once. The chain recombines TRBV4-3 with TRBJ2-7; perhaps TRBD1 as D (5 bases). Germline CDR1 LGHNA, CDR2 YSLEER. This CDR3 is 15 amino acids long. With 0 bases removed from V and 2 bases from J, the gap between germline ends came to 11 bases. The CDR3 is CASSQDFPGTYEQYF. For the CDR3, the DNA is TGCGCCAGCAGCCAAGATTTTCCAGGGACCTACGAGCAGTACTTC.

The chain couples TRBV4-1 to TRBJ2-1, with 12 positions matching TRBD2. The CDR3 length is 16 residues. The germline V gene has CDR1 MGHRA and CDR2 YSYEKL. V was pared by 1 base and J by 7 bases, with 5 bases of the junction left unmatched. As DNA, the CDR3 is TGCGCCAGCAGCCAAGGGCTAGCGGGGGGGTTTAATGAGCAGTTCTTC. Translating it yields CASSQGLAGGFNEQFF.

The J gene is TRBJ1-1, the V gene TRBV5-6; no clear D. CDR3 length: 12 amino acids. Germline V gene lookup returns CDR1 SGHDT and CDR2 YYEEEE. Deletions cut 4 bases from V and 2 bases from J, with 6 bases between. The CDR3 loop is CASSHGNTEAFF. The CDR3 DNA sequence: TGTGCCAGCAGCCACGGTAACACTGAAGCTTTCTTT. The variable domain in full, with the rest retrieved from reference TRBV5-6 and TRBJ1-1, is DAGVTQSPTHLIKTRGQQVTLRCSPKSGHDTVSWYQQALGQGPQFIFQYYEEEERQRGNFPDRFSGHQFPNYSSELNVNALLLGDSALYLCASSHGNTEAFFGQGTRLTVV.

The chain employs TRBV29-1 and TRBJ1-1, with D hard to call. The CDR3 sequence is 8 residues long. Trimming left V 5 bases short and J 11 bases short, with 6 bases between. The germline CDR1 and CDR2 sequences are SQVTM and ANQGSEA. CDR3 bases: TGCAGCGTTAGAGAGGCTTTCTTT. The encoded protein is CSVREAFF.

DNA of the CDR3: TGTGCCAGCAGCGTAGGGTTATCTTGGACAGGGGATCGAGAGACCCAGTACTTC. Its protein is CASSVGLSWTGDRETQYF. The chain has TRBV9 and TRBJ2-5; 9 bases align to TRBD1. Trimming removed 0 bases from V and 4 bases from J; junction bases left unmatched: 13. Germline CDR1 is SGDLS and CDR2 is YYNGEE. The CDR3 totals 18 residues.

The chain recombines TRBV5-1 with TRBJ2-2, with TRBD1 matching 7 bases. Trimming removed 2 bases from V and 11 bases from J; junction bases left unmatched: 12. CDR3 length: 15 residues. Per germline, CDR1 SGHRS and CDR2 YFSETQ. CDR3: CASSFEGAGWVELFF. The DNA for the CDR3 is TGCGCCAGCAGCTTCGAGGGGGCCGGGTGGGTTGAGCTGTTTTTT.

This rearrangement joins TRBV5-5 to TRBJ2-7; D is perhaps TRBD1 (5 bases). The ends were cut back, 1 base at V and 3 bases at J, with 17 bases in the middle. This CDR3 contains 16 residues. CDR1 is SGHKS and CDR2 is YYEKEE in the germline V gene (reference sequence). The CDR3 sequence is CASSLSERQMHYEQYF. CDR3 nucleotide sequence: TGTGCCAGCAGCTTGAGCGAAAGACAGATGCACTACGAGCAGTACTTC.